The next 25 T cell receptor beta chains were all read from a single sample in a study of CXCR3-negative and CXCR3-positive naive CD8 T cells. UMI-labeled TRB cDNA libraries were prepared by 5' RACE. TCRdb re-called the 5' RACE reads and shows each CDR3 protein once, DNA omitted. The sample data list about 40,000 distinct CDR3 sequences. Sequencing was performed on memory CD8+ T cells from blood. The receptors derive from a human donor in good health. Some clones in this sample may be carry-over from other donors' samples.

The chain carries TRBV7-2 and TRBJ2-1; TCRdb calls TRBD1, which cannot be checked without DNA. The CDR3 is 15 amino acids. Per the germline V gene, CDR1 is SGHTA and CDR2 is FQGNSA. The CDR3 spells CASSALPGGYNEQFF.

This rearrangement joins TRBV12-3 or TRBV12-4 to TRBJ1-1. The CDR3 is 11 amino acids. CDR3 in amino acids: CASNQGVVAFF.

The rearrangement uses TRBV29-1 and TRBJ2-3; TCRdb's assignment of TRBD1 cannot be checked, as there is no DNA. Germline CDR1 and CDR2: SQVTM and ANQGSEA. This CDR3 contains 14 residues. The CDR3 here is CSVALQGTTDTQYF.

The rearrangement links TRBV4-1 to TRBJ2-5; with no DNA, the TCRdb D assignment of TRBD2 cannot be verified. Per the germline V gene, CDR1 is MGHRA and CDR2 is YSYEKL. This CDR3 spans 15 amino acids. The CDR3 loop reads CASSGSGSWQETQYF.

This chain uses TRBV7-9 with TRBJ1-1. The germline CDR1 and CDR2 sequences are SEHNR and FQNEAQ (reference sequence). This CDR3 has 12 residues. CDR3 loop: CASSASQEGAFF. The full variable domain, in which reference TRBV7-9 and TRBJ1-1 provide the parts outside the CDR3, is DTGVSQNPRHKITKRGQNVTFRCDPISEHNRLYWYRQTLGQGPEFLTYFQNEAQLEKSRLLSDRFSAERPKGSFSTLEIQRTEQGDSAMYLCASSASQEGAFFGQGTRLTVV.

J is TRBJ2-5 and V is TRBV29-1; checking the TCRdb D call of TRBD1 is not possible without DNA. The CDR3 spans 13 residues. Germline-derived CDR1 and CDR2 are SQVTM and ANQGSEA. CDR3 amino acids: CSVVQGVGETQYF.

V gene TRBV7-9 combines with J gene TRBJ1-1. Germline V gene data show CDR1 as SEHNR and CDR2 as FQNEAQ (reference sequence). The CDR3 contains 15 residues. CDR3 loop: CASSLVGGTVKRAFF.

The rearrangement uses TRBV11-2 and TRBJ2-1. This CDR3 is 11 amino acids long. Germline V lookup: CDR1 SGHAT, CDR2 FQNNGV. The CDR3 here is CASSFTNEQFF.

V is TRBV12-3 or TRBV12-4 and J is TRBJ1-6; the TRBD1 assignment by TCRdb is unverifiable without DNA. This CDR3 region has 16 residues. The CDR3: CASSLLPGSYNSPLHF.

The chain combines TRBV4-1 with TRBJ2-7; the TCRdb call, TRBD2, lacks DNA for checking. The CDR3 loop spans 16 amino acids. Per germline, CDR1 MGHRA and CDR2 YSYEKL. The CDR3 spells CASSQEGLAGGGEQYF.

V and J are TRBV4-3 and TRBJ1-1; TCRdb picks TRBD1, but there is no DNA to check that call. This CDR3 has 17 residues. Per germline, CDR1 LGHNA and CDR2 YSLEER. The CDR3 is CASSPTLGGDSNTEAFF.

The chain joins TRBV6-1 to TRBJ2-2; TCRdb calls TRBD2, which cannot be checked without DNA. This CDR3 has 15 amino acids. Germline V gene sequence: CDR1 MNHNS, CDR2 SASEGT. The CDR3 sequence: CASRPGTADGGELFF.

The chain has TRBV19 and TRBJ2-1; TCRdb's D call, TRBD1, is unchecked because there is no DNA. This CDR3 region has 15 residues. Germline CDR1 and CDR2: LNHDA and SQIVND (reference sequence). The CDR3 reads CASSILGGHYNEQFF.

This chain links TRBV28 with TRBJ2-7; the D call of TRBD1 rests on TCRdb alone, since no DNA is present to check it. The CDR3 covers 14 residues. Per germline, CDR1 MDHEN and CDR2 SYDVKM. CDR3 in amino acids: CASSYQEGAYEQYF. Looking up the rest from reference TRBV28 and TRBJ2-7 gives the full variable domain: DVKVTQSSRYLVKRTGEKVFLECVQDMDHENMFWYRQDPGLGLRLIYFSYDVKMKEKGDIPEGYSVSREKKERFSLILESASTNQTSMYLCASSYQEGAYEQYFGPGTRLTVT.

The chain uses TRBV4-3 and TRBJ2-3; TCRdb lists TRBD1, though no DNA is available to test this call. This CDR3 spans 17 amino acids. Germline V CDR1 and CDR2: LGHNA, YSLEER. CDR3 sequence reads: CASSQDRAGAYTDTQYF.

The rearrangement joins TRBV7-2 to TRBJ1-2; TCRdb outputs TRBD1, but without DNA this stays unchecked. The CDR3 sequence is 14 residues long. Germline lookup yields CDR1 SGHTA and CDR2 FQGNSA. This CDR3 is CASSQSDRVAGYTF.

The V and J genes are TRBV7-2 and TRBJ1-5. Germline CDR1 reads SGHTA; CDR2 reads FQGNSA. There are 16 residues in the CDR3. CDR3 protein: CASSPSLTEGSQPQHF.

The V call is TRBV19, the J call TRBJ1-2; as DNA is missing, the TRBD1 call by TCRdb cannot be tested. The CDR3 sequence is 15 residues long. The germline CDR1 and CDR2 sequences are LNHDA and SQIVND (reference sequence). CDR3 in amino acids: CASSRPWGPFDGYTF.

The chain carries TRBV29-1 and TRBJ2-5; TCRdb's assignment of TRBD2 cannot be checked, as there is no DNA. The CDR3 is 14 residues long. Per the germline V gene, CDR1 is SQVTM and CDR2 is ANQGSEA. CDR3 residues: CSVEWREGGETQYF.

The genes are TRBV2 and TRBJ2-3; the D call from TCRdb, TRBD2, cannot be confirmed without DNA. Germline V gene lookup returns CDR1 SNHLY and CDR2 FYNNEI. This CDR3 region has 12 residues. CDR3 protein: CASSESGPTQYF.

The chain is built from TRBV10-2 and TRBJ2-1. Germline CDR1 and CDR2: WSHSY and SAAADI. The length of the CDR3 is 11 residues. The CDR3 here is CASSEIHGQFF.

V usage is TRBV7-6 and J usage is TRBJ2-5; the D gene TCRdb calls, TRBD1, cannot be checked with no DNA. Germline loops: CDR1 SGHVS, CDR2 FNYEAQ. The CDR3 totals 14 residues. The CDR3 protein is CASRKQGGQETQYF.

This chain joins TRBV7-7 and TRBJ2-5; the TCRdb D gene call, TRBD2, has no DNA to confirm it. This CDR3 spans 13 amino acids. Looked up from germline, CDR1 is SSHAT and CDR2 is FNYEAQ (reference sequence). This CDR3 is CASQEGHQETQYF. Combining the CDR3 with reference TRBV7-7 and TRBJ2-5 gives the whole variable domain GAGVSQSPRYKVTKRGQDVTLRCDPISSHATLYWYQQALGQGPEFLTYFNYEAQPDKSGLPSDRFSAERPEGSISTLTIQRTEQRDSAMYRCASQEGHQETQYFGPGTRLLVL.

V is TRBV27 and J is TRBJ2-1; the TCRdb call, TRBD1, lacks DNA for checking. CDR3 length equals 14 residues. The germline V gene has CDR1 MNHEY and CDR2 SMNVEV (reference sequence). Here the CDR3 reads CASILDRDHNEQFF.

This chain connects TRBV3-1 to TRBJ2-7; there is no DNA to check the TCRdb D call of TRBD2. This CDR3 has 18 residues. Per germline, CDR1 LGHDT and CDR2 YNNKEL (reference sequence). The chain's CDR3 is CASSQDRRSGPWCLEQYF.